This T cell receptor beta chain appears in the sequencing data of a study of T-cell memory formation after mild COVID-19. Study overall: In these data, TCR clusters were largely donor specific.

As concerns this clonotype: Its antigen remains unknown.

Study-wide results and caveats: A second wave expanding day 15 to 37 was CD4+-biased; contracting clones were balanced.

MiXCR was run by TCRdb on the 5' RACE reads, yielding one entry per CDR3 protein. This table holds a few hundred thousand distinct CDR3 sequences, roughly 15% found once. V was trimmed by 0 bases and J by 3 bases, leaving 12 bases between them. The CDR3 is 16 residues long. Per the germline V gene, CDR1 is MRHNA and CDR2 is SNTAGT. The sequenced material came from PBMCs or a T cell subset sorted from them (not recorded which). The sequence was obtained from a man in his late teens or twenties who had mild COVID-19 (a few samples of this study predate the infection). Cell type and time point are not known. The rearrangement joins TRBV6-4 to TRBJ1-5; TRBD1 is a possible D gene (5 bases). DNA for the CDR3: TGTGCCAGCAGTGACTCTTGGGACGTAGTCAATCAGCCCCAGCATTTT. Protein: CASSDSWDVVNQPQHF.